A single sample is the source of the 21 T cell receptor beta chains below, sequenced in a study of CD8+ T cells in alopecia areata. CD4, CD8alpha, NKG2D, NKG2ACE and other markers were used to sort pooled cutaneous lymph node cells. Sequencing templates came from extracted RNA that was reverse transcribed into cDNA. Profiling relied on immunoSEQ multiplex PCR, and the TCRdb table lists in-frame clones only, not all of them. The sample contains under 350,000 clones, none of them singletons. Sequences were obtained from CD4+ T cells sorted from a lymph node. Receptors originate from a C3H/HeJ mouse with alopecia areata. The mice in this strain carry MHC haplotype H2-k.

Details on this clone: Here the gene names and germline are mouse. Read coverage stops 4 residues before the CDR3 terminus; the germline J gene supplies the remainder. This chain links TRBV31 with TRBJ2-1; D may be TRBD2 (5 bases). Looked up from germline, CDR1 is GKSSPN and CDR2 is SITVG. Trimming cost V 1 base and J 3 bases, with 10 bases left between them. The CDR3 spans 14 residues. The sequenced part of the CDR3 DNA is TGTGCCTGGAGTCCCTGGGCGCTCTATGCT. Protein product: CAWSPWALYA. The whole CDR3 sequence reads CAWSPWALYAEQFF. The full variable domain, rest sourced from reference TRBV31 and TRBJ2-1, is AQTIHQWPVAEIKAVGSPLSLGCTIKGKSSPNLYWYWQATGGTLQQLFYSITVGQVESVVQLNLSASRPKDDQFILSTEKLLLSHSGFYLCAWSPWALYAEQFFGPGTRLTVL.

As for this clone: Genes and germline are mouse. The read ends 4 residues shy of where the CDR3 ends; the end is completed using the germline J gene. This sequence joins TRBV19 and TRBJ2-4, with 7 bases lining up with TRBD2. The CDR3 spans 14 residues. Germline V CDR1 and CDR2: FNHDT, SITEND (reference sequence). The ends lost 5 bases at V and 0 bases at J; junction bases unmatched: 3. CDR3 region: CASRLGTSQNTLYF. The DNA read from the CDR3 is TGTGCCAGCAGACTGGGGACTAGTCAAAAC.

For this clone: A read error may be the cause here, since a much bigger clone is one base away. Gene labels here are mouse ones. Read coverage stops 4 residues before the CDR3 terminus; the germline J gene supplies the remainder. V usage is TRBV13-3 and J usage is TRBJ2-1; no clear D. The germline V gene encodes CDR1 NNHDY and CDR2 SYVADS. The V gene lost 4 bases and the J gene lost 1 base, with 3 bases spanning the gap. CDR3 length: 12 amino acids. CDR3 DNA (partial): TGTGCCAGCAGTCAAAACTATGCT. It codes for CASSQNYA. The full CDR3 protein is CASSQNYAEQFF.

This clone was picked up a small number of times. The gene symbols are mouse symbols. The sequence runs out 4 residues before the end of the CDR3; the remainder is reconstructed from the germline J gene. This specimen includes other DNA sequences encoding the same CDR3. The chain recombines TRBV19 with TRBJ2-5; possible D gene TRBD1, 5 bases. The CDR3 is 13 amino acids. The V gene lost 0 bases and the J gene lost 3 bases, with 5 bases spanning the gap. The germline V gene has CDR1 FNHDT and CDR2 SITEND (reference sequence). CDR3 sequence reads: CASSIGTQDTQYF. The DNA read from the CDR3 is TGTGCCAGCAGTATAGGGACACAAGAC.

This clone was observed a handful of times. Gene names are mouse gene names. Sequencing ends 4 residues short of the CDR3 end; the germline J gene provides the rest. This chain uses TRBV13-1 with TRBJ2-5; 10 bases are a match to TRBD1. The CDR3 has 14 amino acids. Germline V gene lookup returns CDR1 NSHNY and CDR2 SYGAGN. This CDR3 is CASSWDRGGDTQYF. CDR3 DNA, as far as it was read: TGTGCCAGCAGTTGGGACAGGGGAGGAGAC.

There are a few counts of this clone. These gene names are mouse names. The CDR3 goes on 4 residues after the read ends, and that part is filled in from the germline J gene. J is TRBJ2-3 and V is TRBV12-1; TRBD2 aligns across 12 bases. J was trimmed by 2 bases and V by 0 bases; bases with no gene match: 5. The CDR3 is 17 amino acids. CDR1 SGHSN and CDR2 HYEKVE come from the germline V gene. The CDR3: CASSLPGLGGTAETLYF. CDR3 bases read: TGTGCCAGCTCTCTCCCTGGACTGGGGGGGACTGCAGAA.

This clone was seen more than once but under ten times. Germline and genes here are mouse. Read coverage stops 4 residues before the CDR3 terminus; the germline J gene supplies the remainder. This sample includes further DNA sequences coding for the same CDR3. The gene calls are TRBV17 and TRBJ2-7; perhaps TRBD1 as D (5 bases). Trimming left V 3 bases short and J 0 bases short, with 6 bases between. The CDR3 spans 13 residues. Germline V CDR1 and CDR2: MNHDT, YYDKIL. The CDR3 spells CASSRQGSYEQYF. Partial CDR3 DNA: TGTGCTAGCAGTAGGCAGGGCTCCTAT.

This clone occurred a few times. Gene names denote mouse genes. The read terminates 4 residues before the CDR3 end, so the remaining end is supplied by the germline J gene. The genes are TRBV17 and TRBJ2-7; 7 bases are a match to TRBD1. This CDR3 spans 13 amino acids. Germline CDR1 MNHDT, CDR2 YYDKIL. V dropped 2 bases and J dropped 3; count of bases not matched to a gene: 1. The CDR3 sequence is CASSRRDSYEQYF. The sequenced part of the CDR3 DNA is TGTGCTAGCAGTAGACGGGACAGCTAT.

On this clone: Gene names follow the mouse nomenclature. The sequence runs out 4 residues before the end of the CDR3; the remainder is reconstructed from the germline J gene. The rearrangement joins TRBV19 to TRBJ2-2, with TRBD1 identical over 9 bases. With 4 bases clipped from V and 3 bases from J, the junction kept 4 bases outside the gene matches. Germline assignment: CDR1 FNHDT and CDR2 SITEND (reference sequence). The CDR3 loop spans 15 amino acids. Partial CDR3 DNA: TGTGCCAGCAGTTACAGGGGGCTGGACACCGGG. Translation gives CASSYRGLDTG. The complete CDR3 protein is CASSYRGLDTGQLYF. Full variable domain (remainder filled in from reference TRBV19 and TRBJ2-2): GGIITQTPKFLIGQEGQKLTLKCQQNFNHDTMYWYRQDSGKGLRLIYYSITENDLQKGDLSEGYDASREKKSSFSLTVTSAQKNEMAVFLCASSYRGLDTGQLYFGEGSKLTVL.

This clone was found a few times. Germline and genes: mouse. The read ends 4 residues before the CDR3 terminus; that terminus is restored from the germline J gene. V is TRBV5 and J is TRBJ1-1; D is possibly TRBD1 (6 bases). CDR1 and CDR2 from the germline V gene are LGHNA and YNLKQL (reference sequence). Trimming took off 0 bases at V and 1 base at J, with 12 bases between the two ends. The CDR3 contains 16 residues. The part of the CDR3 DNA that was read is TGTGCCAGCAGCCAAGATGGAGGGGGGGCGAACACA. It translates to CASSQDGGGANT. The entire CDR3 protein reads CASSQDGGGANTEVFF.

Details on this clone: The genes and germline here are from mouse. The DNA ends 4 residues before the CDR3 does, and the rest of the CDR3 is filled in from the germline J gene. This specimen includes other DNA sequences encoding the same CDR3. The J gene is TRBJ2-1, the V gene TRBV13-1, with TRBD2 matching over 9 bases. The germline gives CDR1 NSHNY, CDR2 SYGAGN. V shed 0 bases, J shed 2 bases, and the junction held 0 bases outside the gene matches. This CDR3 is built from 15 residues. CDR3: CASSDDWGDYAEQFF. The CDR3 bases that were read are TGTGCCAGCAGTGATGACTGGGGGGACTATGCT.

This clone was detected many times. Mouse gene names and germline throughout. The read terminates 4 residues before the CDR3 end, so the remaining end is supplied by the germline J gene. The chain links TRBV1 to TRBJ1-2, with D tentatively TRBD1 (6 bases). This CDR3 is built from 15 residues. The germline V and J ends were trimmed by 1 base and 3 bases, with 12 bases remaining between them. CDR1 NSQYPW and CDR2 LRSPGD come from the germline V gene (reference sequence). The CDR3 bases that were read are TGCACCTGCAGTGCAGTGGGGGGCGCTGACTCC. Translated, it gives CTCSAVGGADS. The CDR3 in its entirety is CTCSAVGGADSDYTF.

This clone has a count of ten or more. Gene names and germline refer to mouse. The read ends 4 residues shy of where the CDR3 ends; the end is completed using the germline J gene. V and J are TRBV17 and TRBJ2-1, with D perhaps TRBD1 (6 bases). The CDR3 consists of 12 residues. CDR1 is MNHDT, CDR2 YYDKIL, per germline. The part of the CDR3 DNA that was read is TGTGCTAGCAGTAGTGACAGGGCT. Protein product: CASSSDRA. The complete CDR3 reads CASSSDRAEQFF.

In this sample, this clone turned up a few times. The genes are named according to mouse. The CDR3 end falls 4 residues outside the read, so it is completed with the germline J gene. The genes are TRBV26 and TRBJ2-7; D is ambiguous. Germline V CDR1 and CDR2: KGHPV, FQNQEV (reference sequence). This CDR3 comprises 10 residues. The sequenced part of the CDR3 DNA is TGTGCCAGCACCCCTGAT. It translates to CASTPD. The complete CDR3 sequence is CASTPDEQYF.

In the case of this clone: The genes are named according to mouse. The read terminates 4 residues before the CDR3 end, so the remaining end is supplied by the germline J gene. The same CDR3 can be traced to other DNA sequences in this sample. The chain joins TRBV13-1 to TRBJ2-5; D might be TRBD2 (5 bases). From germline, CDR1 is NSHNY and CDR2 SYGAGN. The CDR3 runs 13 residues. CDR3 region: CASSELGRDTQYF. Incomplete CDR3 DNA: TGTGCCAGCAGTGAATTGGGGAGAGAC.

About this clone: Any gene name here is a mouse gene name. The DNA ends 3 residues before the CDR3 does, and the rest of the CDR3 is filled in from the germline J gene. Other DNA sequences of this sample code for an identical CDR3. V and J are TRBV13-1 and TRBJ1-6; D may be TRBD1 (5 bases). TRBJ1-6 has ORF status, its function being uncertain. The germline CDR1 and CDR2 sequences are NSHNY and SYGAGN. V was shortened by 1 base and J by 7 bases, with 9 bases between the two germline ends. The CDR3 spans 14 residues. CDR3 amino acids: CASSDLGGNSPLYF. CDR3 DNA, as far as it was read: TGTGCCAGCAGTGATCTGGGGGGAAATTCGCCC.

On this clone: The genes and germline here are from mouse. Read data end 4 residues before the CDR3 end; the end is taken from the germline J gene. V gene TRBV12-1 combines with J gene TRBJ1-2; 7 positions agree with TRBD1. V lost 4 bases, J lost 0 bases, and 1 base stayed unmatched. Per the germline V gene, CDR1 is SGHSN and CDR2 is HYEKVE. This CDR3 has 13 amino acids. CDR3 DNA, as far as it was read: TGTGCCAGCTCCAGGGGGGCAAACTCC. This translates into CASSRGANS. The CDR3 in its entirety is CASSRGANSDYTF.

As to this clone: The listed genes are named as in mouse. The CDR3 is cut off 4 residues early in the read; its end comes from the germline J gene. The same CDR3 is also encoded by other DNA sequences in this sample. V gene TRBV5 combines with J gene TRBJ2-1, with 7 bases that match TRBD1. V was pared by 3 bases and J by 5 bases, with 1 base of the junction left unmatched. This CDR3 is 13 amino acids long. Germline V gene sequence: CDR1 LGHNA, CDR2 YNLKQL (reference sequence). CDR3 DNA (partial): TGTGCCAGCAGCCACCAGGGGGATGCT. Its translation is CASSHQGDA. The CDR3, in full, reads CASSHQGDAEQFF.

In its sample, this clone was seen a few times. Genes and germline are mouse. The CDR3 goes on 4 residues after the read ends, and that part is filled in from the germline J gene. The chain recombines TRBV31 with TRBJ2-7, with unresolved D. The germline V and J ends were trimmed by 3 bases and 0 bases, with 9 bases remaining between them. The germline V gene encodes CDR1 GKSSPN and CDR2 SITVG. This CDR3 spans 13 amino acids. CDR3 DNA, as far as it was read: TGTGCCTGGAGCCCACAACGCTCCTAT. Its protein is CAWSPQRSY. The whole CDR3 reads CAWSPQRSYEQYF.

This clone has a count of ten or more. The gene symbols are mouse symbols. The read finishes 4 residues shy of the CDR3 end, and the germline J gene is used to complete it. The chain combines TRBV5 with TRBJ2-3; D perhaps matches TRBD2 (6 bases). The length of the CDR3 is 15 residues. The germline V and J ends were trimmed by 1 base and 0 bases, with 8 bases remaining between them. CDR1 and CDR2 (germline): LGHNA, YNLKQL (reference sequence). CDR3 sequence reads: CASSQAGVSAETLYF. CDR3 DNA (partial): TGTGCCAGCAGCCAAGCTGGGGTTAGTGCAGAA.

A remark on this clone: Gene and germline names: mouse. Read data end 4 residues before the CDR3 end; the end is taken from the germline J gene. V gene TRBV13-2 combines with J gene TRBJ1-1; D may be TRBD1 (6 bases). Trimming removed 0 bases at V and 0 bases at J, with 9 bases between. The germline V gene has CDR1 NNHNN and CDR2 SYGAGS (reference sequence). The CDR3 is 15 residues long. CDR3 amino acids: CASGDVAGANTEVFF. Incomplete CDR3 DNA: TGTGCCAGCGGTGATGTGGCAGGGGCAAACACA.